The 8 T cell receptor beta chains listed next were all sequenced from one sample in a study of breast tumors, draining lymph nodes, adjacent tissues. TCRdb independently ran MiXCR on the multiplex PCR reads; one entry per CDR3 protein. The table shows 130,000 or so distinct CDR3 sequences, with 30% to 35% occurring only once. Axillary draining lymph nodes of breast cancer patients supplied the node samples. Material for sequencing was axillary lymph node tissue. Receptors originate from a female donor with breast cancer. Some clones in this sample may be carry-over from other donors' samples.

The CDR3 nucleotides are TGTGCCACCAGCAGAGGGGCCGACTTCGAGCAGTACTTC. This codes for CATSRGADFEQYF. The rearrangement joins TRBV15 to TRBJ2-7; D gene uncertain. Germline V CDR1 and CDR2: LNHNV, YYDKDF (reference sequence). The CDR3 sequence is 13 residues long. V lost 1 base and J lost 6, with 10 bases in between.

This clonotype was recorded many times. The chain carries TRBV20-1 and TRBJ2-7; TRBD1 agrees at 9 bases. After removal of 5 bases from V and 5 bases from J, the junction contained 7 bases not matched to a gene. CDR1 and CDR2 (germline): DFQATT, SNEGSKA (reference sequence). This CDR3 has 13 residues. CDR3 sequence: CSAEDRGRHEQYF. In nucleotides, the CDR3 is TGCAGTGCTGAGGACAGGGGTAGGCACGAGCAGTACTTC.

Many counts were recorded for this clonotype. The chain carries TRBV2 and TRBJ2-1; the D gene is possibly TRBD1 (5 bases). V shed 6 bases and J shed 0 bases, with 12 bases lying between them. The CDR3 covers 15 residues. Looked up from germline, CDR1 is SNHLY and CDR2 is FYNNEI. The CDR3 DNA reads as TGTGCCAGCAGAGCGACAGAGAGCTCCTACAATGAGCAGTTCTTC. As protein: CASRATESSYNEQFF.

Of note for this clonotype: Just one base apart from a much larger clone, this may be a read error. V gene TRBV12-3 or TRBV12-4 combines with J gene TRBJ2-3; 7 bases align to TRBD2. The CDR3 extends over 17 amino acids. In DNA, the CDR3 is TGTGCCAGCAGTCCCCTCATGCTAGCGGCTAGCACAGGTACGCAGTATTTT. Translated: CASSPLMLAASTGTQYF.

This clonotype was counted only a few times. The chain is built from TRBV27 and TRBJ2-2; D remains ambiguous. This CDR3 contains 14 residues. Germline V gene lookup returns CDR1 MNHEY and CDR2 SMNVEV (reference sequence). The V end lost 5 bases, the J end lost 1 base, and 8 bases lay between the germline ends. The CDR3 DNA follows: TGTGCCAGCAGTATGTCAGAGAACACCGGGGAGCTGTTTTTT. This gives the protein CASSMSENTGELFF.

This clonotype has a count of ten or more. A read error is possible here, since a much larger clone lies one base away. The chain recombines TRBV20-1 with TRBJ2-5; unclear D gene. The CDR3 is made up of 12 amino acids. Germline CDR1 DFQATT, CDR2 SNEGSKA (reference sequence). The chain's CDR3 is CSASLYQETPYF. In DNA form, the CDR3 reads TGCAGTGCTAGCTTGTACCAAGAGACCCCGTACTTC.

This clonotype occurred many times. The DNA of the CDR3 is TGTGCCAGCTCACCTCTCGGCGGGCGGACAGATACGCAGTATTTT. It codes for CASSPLGGRTDTQYF. The rearrangement joins TRBV18 to TRBJ2-3; D is perhaps TRBD2 (5 bases). Germline-derived CDR1 and CDR2 are KGHSH and LQKENI. V dropped 3 bases and J dropped 3 bases, with 13 bases sitting between them. This CDR3 comprises 15 residues.

The chain carries TRBV19 and TRBJ1-4, with a possible D match to TRBD1 (5 bases). The CDR3 sequence is 12 residues long. Germline V gives CDR1 LNHDA, CDR2 SQIVND (reference sequence). V lost 7 bases and J 6 bases, leaving 9 bases between the germline ends. The CDR3 nucleotides read TGTGCCAGTAAGGGGCGAGATGAAAAACTGTTTTTT. It translates to CASKGRDEKLFF.